This TCR beta chain comes out of a study of T cell responses to AZD1222 COVID-19 vaccine. Study observations and caveats: Dominant at 160-218 and 743-854, vaccine-associated CD4 TCRs also spanned spike. After two AZD1222 doses, spike-specific TCR breadth and depth rose versus day 0.

In germline, CDR1 is SGHVS, CDR2 FNYEAQ. The V gene end was trimmed by 9 bases and the J gene end by 0 bases; junction bases not matched to a gene: 11. The CDR3 loop spans 15 amino acids. The assay was immunoSEQ multiplex PCR, and TCRdb's table has in-frame clones only and misses some. The sample records 100,000 to 150,000 clones, around 91% being singletons. For this clone: As yet, its antigen is unknown.

This TCR came from an adult in good health. The chain carries TRBV7-6 and TRBJ2-7, with 7 bases that match TRBD1. The specimen comprised peripheral blood, sampled on day 0 of MenACWY control vaccination. The CDR3 is CARGPGQPSSYEQYV. Written as DNA, the CDR3 is TGTGCCAGAGGACCGGGACAGCCGAGCTCCTACGAGCAGTACGTC.